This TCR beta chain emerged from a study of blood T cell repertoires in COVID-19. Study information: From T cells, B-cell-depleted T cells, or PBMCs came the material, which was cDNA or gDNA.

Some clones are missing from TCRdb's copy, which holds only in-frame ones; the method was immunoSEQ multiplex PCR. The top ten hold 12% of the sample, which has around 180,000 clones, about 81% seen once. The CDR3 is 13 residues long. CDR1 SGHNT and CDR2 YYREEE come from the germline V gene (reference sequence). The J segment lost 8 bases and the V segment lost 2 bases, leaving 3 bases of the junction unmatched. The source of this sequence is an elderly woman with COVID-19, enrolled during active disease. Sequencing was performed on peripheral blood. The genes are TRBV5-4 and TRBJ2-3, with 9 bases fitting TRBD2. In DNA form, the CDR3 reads TGTGCCAGCAGCTTAGCGGGGGGAGGTACGCAGTATTTT. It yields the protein CASSLAGGGTQYF.